The 18 T cell receptor beta chains presented below share a single source sample, sequenced in a study of blood T cell repertoires in COVID-19. Using immunoSEQ multiplex PCR, the repertoire was profiled, and TCRdb retains in-frame clones only, with some absent. Of approximately 270,000 clones listed, more than 85% are singletons. The sample taken for sequencing was peripheral blood. These receptors were obtained from a man younger than 40 with acute or convalescent COVID-19.

This clone was counted a few times. The chain joins TRBV5-1 to TRBJ1-5, with D perhaps TRBD1 (5 bases). The CDR3 is made up of 15 amino acids. CDR1 and CDR2 (germline): SGHRS, YFSETQ. Trimming pared 4 bases from V and 4 bases from J, leaving 15 bases between. The CDR3 coding sequence is TGCGCCAGCAGCCCCCTTGGGCGGGGGAATCAGCCCCAGCATTTT. Amino acids: CASSPLGRGNQPQHF.

The chain has TRBV5-1 and TRBJ2-7; maybe TRBD2 (6 bases). From germline, CDR1 is SGHRS and CDR2 YFSETQ. The CDR3 is 14 amino acids. V was trimmed by 2 bases and J by 4 bases, leaving 13 bases between them. The CDR3 nucleotides read TGCGCCAGCAGCTTTGGGGGGAATACTTACGAGCAGTACTTC. Protein sequence: CASSFGGNTYEQYF.

This chain links TRBV19 with TRBJ1-1; 7 bases fit TRBD1. J was trimmed by 11 bases and V by 5 bases; bases with no gene match: 14. Germline V gene data show CDR1 as LNHDA and CDR2 as SQIVND (reference sequence). The CDR3 spans 14 residues. The CDR3 loop is CASSARTGEGDAFF. The DNA for the CDR3 is TGTGCCAGTAGTGCGAGAACAGGGGAAGGTGACGCTTTCTTT.

This chain uses TRBV15 with TRBJ1-5; 9 bases are a match to TRBD1. Germline-derived CDR1 and CDR2 are LNHNV and YYDKDF (reference sequence). The CDR3 length is 14 residues. V was clipped by 3 bases and J by 6 bases; unmatched bases: 3. CDR3 in amino acids: CATSSRQGGQPQHF. The CDR3 DNA reads TGTGCCACCAGCAGTCGACAGGGGGGTCAGCCCCAGCATTTT.

The chain carries TRBV7-9 and TRBJ1-5; no clear D. The CDR3 consists of 14 residues. Trimming took 4 bases from V and 3 from J, leaving 10 bases between them. CDR1 and CDR2 from the germline V gene are SEHNR and FQNEAQ (reference sequence). The CDR3 DNA reads TGTGCCAGCAGCTCAGTCGACTCCAATCAGCCCCAGCATTTT. This codes for CASSSVDSNQPQHF.

The V call is TRBV6-5, the J call TRBJ2-2, with TRBD2 matching 7 bases. V lost 4 bases to trimming and J lost 3 bases; unmatched junction nucleotides: 8. The CDR3 spans 16 residues. Germline V gene lookup returns CDR1 MNHEY and CDR2 SVGAGI. The CDR3 is CASSSLGRWDTGELFF. CDR3 DNA sequence: TGTGCCAGCAGTTCGCTCGGGAGGTGGGACACCGGGGAGCTGTTTTTT.

The chain has TRBV28 and TRBJ2-7; 9 bases map to TRBD1. The CDR3 contains 15 residues. V was pared by 5 bases and J by 2 bases, with 7 bases of the junction left unmatched. Germline CDR1 reads MDHEN; CDR2 reads SYDVKM. CDR3 in DNA: TGTGCCAGCAGTCCACCGGGACAGGGACCCTACGAGCAGTACTTC. It encodes CASSPPGQGPYEQYF.

This sequence joins TRBV29-1 and TRBJ2-2, with TRBD1 matching over 7 bases. Per germline, CDR1 SQVTM and CDR2 ANQGSEA. CDR3 length equals 16 residues. Trimming cost V 7 bases and J 1 base; bases outside gene matches: 12. The CDR3 here is CSASLSGTENTGELFF. The CDR3 DNA follows: TGCAGCGCTTCCCTATCCGGGACAGAGAACACCGGGGAGCTGTTTTTT.

For this clone: The sample contains more than one DNA sequence encoding this CDR3. The chain links TRBV19 to TRBJ2-5; a possible D gene is TRBD1 (6 bases). The germline gives CDR1 LNHDA, CDR2 SQIVND (reference sequence). Trimming cost V 7 bases and J 5 bases, with 17 bases left between them. CDR3 length equals 14 residues. The CDR3 loop reads CASTPRGRGETQYF. For the CDR3, the DNA is TGTGCCAGTACCCCCCGGGGCAGGGGTGAGACCCAGTACTTC.

The J gene is TRBJ2-1, the V gene TRBV9; 11 bases line up with TRBD2. Germline V gene sequence: CDR1 SGDLS, CDR2 YYNGEE. Trimming removed 4 bases from V and 0 bases from J; junction bases left unmatched: 6. This CDR3 is built from 17 residues. CDR3 region: CASSPTSGGSSYNEQFF. The DNA for the CDR3 is TGTGCCAGCAGCCCAACTAGCGGGGGAAGCTCCTACAATGAGCAGTTCTTC.

This chain connects TRBV18 to TRBJ2-7; 9 nucleotides match TRBD1. The length of the CDR3 is 15 residues. The ends lost 3 bases at V and 5 bases at J; junction bases unmatched: 8. Germline V CDR1 and CDR2: KGHSH, LQKENI. The DNA of the CDR3 is TGTGCCAGCTCACCTTTAGGGACAGGGATCGACGAGCAGTACTTC. Translating it yields CASSPLGTGIDEQYF.

J is TRBJ2-3 and V is TRBV5-4; TRBD2 might be the D (6 bases). Between the trimmed V and J ends, which lost 0 bases and 4 bases, there was a span of 12 bases. CDR1 SGHNT and CDR2 YYREEE come from the germline V gene (reference sequence). This CDR3 region has 15 residues. CDR3 residues: CASSLGGDSSDTQYF. CDR3 nucleotides: TGTGCCAGCAGCTTGGGTGGGGACTCCTCAGATACGCAGTATTTT. Drawing the rest from reference TRBV5-4 and TRBJ2-3, the complete variable domain is ETGVTQSPTHLIKTRGQQVTLRCSSQSGHNTVSWYQQALGQGPQFIFQYYREEENGRGNFPPRFSGLQFPNYSSELNVNALELDDSALYLCASSLGGDSSDTQYFGPGTRLTVL.

The rearrangement joins TRBV11-2 to TRBJ2-5, with 8 bases matching TRBD2. CDR1 is SGHAT, CDR2 FQNNGV, per germline. After removal of 3 bases from V and 5 bases from J, the junction contained 11 bases not matched to a gene. This CDR3 is built from 16 residues. CDR3 bases: TGTGCCAGCAGCTTCGACCTAGCGGGCCTAGAGGAGACCCAGTACTTC. It codes for CASSFDLAGLEETQYF. Based on the CDR3 plus reference TRBV11-2 and TRBJ2-5, the full variable domain is EAGVAQSPRYKIIEKRQSVAFWCNPISGHATLYWYQQILGQGPKLLIQFQNNGVVDDSQLPKDRFSAERLKGVDSTLKIQPAKLEDSAVYLCASSFDLAGLEETQYFGPGTRLLVL.

V and J are TRBV6-2 or TRBV6-3 and TRBJ2-1; 10 bases align to TRBD1. Trimming took 5 bases from V and 7 from J; bases not matched to a gene: 17. The germline V gene encodes CDR1 MNHEY and CDR2 SVGEGT. This CDR3 is built from 18 residues. This CDR3 is CASSKSNTGQGRWNEQFF. The DNA for the CDR3 is TGTGCCAGCAGTAAATCTAATACGGGACAGGGGCGATGGAATGAGCAGTTCTTC.

This clone was detected only once. The chain combines TRBV15 with TRBJ2-5, with 8 bases aligning to TRBD1. There are 16 residues in the CDR3. The V segment lost 1 base and the J segment 5 bases; nucleotides outside the gene matches: 9. Germline assignment: CDR1 LNHNV and CDR2 YYDKDF (reference sequence). CDR3 loop: CATSRGRTGNGETQYF. In nucleotides, the CDR3 is TGTGCCACCAGCAGAGGGAGGACAGGGAATGGCGAGACCCAGTACTTC.

V gene TRBV28 combines with J gene TRBJ2-1; 9 positions match TRBD1. This CDR3 comprises 15 residues. Germline V gene data show CDR1 as MDHEN and CDR2 as SYDVKM. V was clipped by 6 bases and J by 6 bases; unmatched bases: 9. CDR3 loop: CASRPTQGAGNEQFF. CDR3 in DNA: TGTGCCAGCAGGCCAACACAGGGGGCTGGCAATGAGCAGTTCTTC.

This clone was observed once. The CDR3 bases are TGTGCCAGCAGCCTCGGGGGGTGGTATAACATTCAGTACTTC. It specifies CASSLGGWYNIQYF. The V call is TRBV7-9, the J call TRBJ2-4, with 7 bases that match TRBD2. The CDR3 totals 14 residues. After removal of 5 bases from V and 7 bases from J, the junction contained 8 bases not matched to a gene. Per the germline V gene, CDR1 is SEHNR and CDR2 is FQNEAQ (reference sequence). Complete variable domain (other parts from reference TRBV7-9 and TRBJ2-4): DTGVSQNPRHKITKRGQNVTFRCDPISEHNRLYWYRQTLGQGPEFLTYFQNEAQLEKSRLLSDRFSAERPKGSFSTLEIQRTEQGDSAMYLCASSLGGWYNIQYFGAGTRLSVL.

This chain connects TRBV10-1 to TRBJ2-3; D remains ambiguous. V was shortened by 2 bases and J by 0 bases, with 12 bases between the two germline ends. Germline CDR1 is WNHNN and CDR2 is SYGVQD (reference sequence). There are 16 residues in the CDR3. CDR3: CASSENRLASTDTQYF. The CDR3 DNA reads TGCGCCAGCAGTGAGAATCGACTTGCTAGCACAGATACGCAGTATTTT.